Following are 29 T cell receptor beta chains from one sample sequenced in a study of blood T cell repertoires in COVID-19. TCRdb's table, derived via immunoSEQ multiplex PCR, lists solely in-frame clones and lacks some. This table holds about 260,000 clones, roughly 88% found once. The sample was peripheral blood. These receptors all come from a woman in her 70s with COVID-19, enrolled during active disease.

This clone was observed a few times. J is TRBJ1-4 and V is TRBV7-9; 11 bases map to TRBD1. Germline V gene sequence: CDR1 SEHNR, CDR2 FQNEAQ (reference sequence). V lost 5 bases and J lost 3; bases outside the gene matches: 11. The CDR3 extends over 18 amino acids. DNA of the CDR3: TGTGCCAGCAGCCCACGGACAGGGGGCAGTTTGGCTAATGAAAAACTGTTTTTT. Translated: CASSPRTGGSLANEKLFF.

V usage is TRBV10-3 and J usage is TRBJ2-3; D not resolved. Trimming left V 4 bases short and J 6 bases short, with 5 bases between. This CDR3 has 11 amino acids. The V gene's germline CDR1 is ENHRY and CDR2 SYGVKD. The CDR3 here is CAISGQDTQYF. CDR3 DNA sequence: TGTGCCATCAGTGGCCAGGATACGCAGTATTTT.

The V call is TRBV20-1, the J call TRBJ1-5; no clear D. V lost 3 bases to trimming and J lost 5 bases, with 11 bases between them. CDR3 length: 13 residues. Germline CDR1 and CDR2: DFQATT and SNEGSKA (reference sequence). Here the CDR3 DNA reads TGCAGTGCTAGTGGGCAGATCGATCAGCCCCAGCATTTT. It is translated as CSASGQIDQPQHF.

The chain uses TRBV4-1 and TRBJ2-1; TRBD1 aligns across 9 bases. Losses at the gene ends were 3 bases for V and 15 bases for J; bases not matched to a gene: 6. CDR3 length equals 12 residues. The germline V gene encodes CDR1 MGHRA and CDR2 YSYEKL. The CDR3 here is CASSHPRDRAFF. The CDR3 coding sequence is TGCGCCAGCAGCCACCCCCGGGACAGGGCGTTCTTC.

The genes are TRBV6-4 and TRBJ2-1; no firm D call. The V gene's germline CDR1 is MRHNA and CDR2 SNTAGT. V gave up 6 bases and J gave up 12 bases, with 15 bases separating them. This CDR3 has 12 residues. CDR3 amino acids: CASRLQQNPQFF. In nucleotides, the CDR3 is TGTGCCAGCAGACTTCAACAGAACCCGCAGTTCTTC.

CDR3 residues: CASSFLAGGVRSYNEQFF. DNA for the CDR3: TGTGCCAGCAGCTTCCTAGCGGGAGGGGTACGCTCCTACAATGAGCAGTTCTTC. J is TRBJ2-1 and V is TRBV11-3; the match to TRBD2 covers 12 bases. CDR3 length equals 18 residues. Germline lookup yields CDR1 SGHNT and CDR2 YENEEA. The V gene end was trimmed by 3 bases and the J gene end by 0 bases; junction bases not matched to a gene: 6.

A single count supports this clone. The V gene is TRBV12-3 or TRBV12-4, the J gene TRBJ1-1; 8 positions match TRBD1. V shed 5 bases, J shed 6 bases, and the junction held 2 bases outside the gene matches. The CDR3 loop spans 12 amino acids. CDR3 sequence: CASSQGAAEAFF. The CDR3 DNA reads TGTGCCAGCAGTCAGGGGGCCGCTGAAGCTTTCTTT.

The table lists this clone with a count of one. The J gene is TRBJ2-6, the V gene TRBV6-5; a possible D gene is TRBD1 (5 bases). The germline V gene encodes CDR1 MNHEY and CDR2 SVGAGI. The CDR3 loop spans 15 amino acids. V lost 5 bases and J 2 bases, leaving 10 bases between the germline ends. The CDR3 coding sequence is TGTGCCAGCAGTCCTACAGGAACTGGGGCCAACGTCCTGACTTTC. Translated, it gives CASSPTGTGANVLTF.

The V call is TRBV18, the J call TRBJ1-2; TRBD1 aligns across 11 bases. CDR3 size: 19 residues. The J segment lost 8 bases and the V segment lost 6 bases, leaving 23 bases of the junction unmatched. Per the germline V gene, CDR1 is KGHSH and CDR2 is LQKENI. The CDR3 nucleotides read TGTGCCAGCTCGCCATCTGCGGGAACCGGGACAGGGGGTTCCGGCGGCTACACCTTC. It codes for CASSPSAGTGTGGSGGYTF.

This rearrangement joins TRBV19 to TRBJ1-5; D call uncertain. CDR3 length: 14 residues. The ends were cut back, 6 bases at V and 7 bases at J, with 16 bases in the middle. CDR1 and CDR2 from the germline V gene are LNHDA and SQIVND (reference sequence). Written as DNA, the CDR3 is TGTGCCAGTAGCAGCGGACGGATCGACCAGCCCCAGCATTTT. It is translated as CASSSGRIDQPQHF.

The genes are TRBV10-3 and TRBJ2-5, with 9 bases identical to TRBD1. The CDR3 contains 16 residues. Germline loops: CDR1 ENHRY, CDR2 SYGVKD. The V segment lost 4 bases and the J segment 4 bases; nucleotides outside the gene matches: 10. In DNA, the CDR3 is TGTGCCATCAGTGGGGGGACAGGGAGGAACGGAGAGACCCAGTACTTC. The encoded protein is CAISGGTGRNGETQYF.

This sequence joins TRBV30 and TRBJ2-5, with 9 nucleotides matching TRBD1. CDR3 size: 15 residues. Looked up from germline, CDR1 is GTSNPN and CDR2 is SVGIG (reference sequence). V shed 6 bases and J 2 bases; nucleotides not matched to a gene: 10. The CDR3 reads CACLDRGLLQETQYF. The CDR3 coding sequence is TGTGCCTGCCTGGACAGGGGCTTGTTACAAGAGACCCAGTACTTC.

CDR3 region: CASSGQRSTEAFF. In nucleotides, the CDR3 is TGTGCCAGCAGTGGCCAGCGATCCACTGAAGCTTTCTTT. V is TRBV2 and J is TRBJ1-1; D remains unclear. The CDR3 loop spans 13 amino acids. The V gene lost 4 bases and the J gene lost 4 bases, with 10 bases spanning the gap. CDR1 and CDR2 (germline): SNHLY, FYNNEI.

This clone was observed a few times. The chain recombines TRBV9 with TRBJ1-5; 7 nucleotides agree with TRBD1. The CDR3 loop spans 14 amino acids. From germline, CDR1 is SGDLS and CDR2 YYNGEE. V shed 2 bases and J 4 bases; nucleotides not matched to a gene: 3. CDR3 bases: TGTGCCAGCAGCGTGGGACAGCCAAATCAGCCCCAGCATTTT. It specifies CASSVGQPNQPQHF. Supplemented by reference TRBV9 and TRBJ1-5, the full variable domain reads DSGVTQTPKHLITATGQRVTLRCSPRSGDLSVYWYQQSLDQGLQFLIQYYNGEERAKGNILERFSAQQFPDLHSELNLSSLELGDSALYFCASSVGQPNQPQHFGDGTRLSIL.

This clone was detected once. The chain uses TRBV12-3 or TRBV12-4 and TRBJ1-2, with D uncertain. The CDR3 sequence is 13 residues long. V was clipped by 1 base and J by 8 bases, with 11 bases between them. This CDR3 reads CASSLGAQLGYTF. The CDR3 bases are TGTGCCAGCAGTTTAGGAGCACAGCTCGGCTACACCTTC.

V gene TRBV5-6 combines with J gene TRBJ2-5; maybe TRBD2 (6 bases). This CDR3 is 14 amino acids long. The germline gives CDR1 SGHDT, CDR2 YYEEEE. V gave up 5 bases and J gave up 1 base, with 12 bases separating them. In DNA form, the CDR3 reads TGTGCCAGCAGGCGAGCGGGTGGCCAAGAGACCCAGTACTTC. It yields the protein CASRRAGGQETQYF.

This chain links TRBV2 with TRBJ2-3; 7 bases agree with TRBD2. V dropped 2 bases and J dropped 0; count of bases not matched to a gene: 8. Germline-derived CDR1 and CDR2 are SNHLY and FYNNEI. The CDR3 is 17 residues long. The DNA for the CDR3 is TGTGCCAGCAGTGAAAAAAGCACTAGCGACAGCACAGATACGCAGTATTTT. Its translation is CASSEKSTSDSTDTQYF.

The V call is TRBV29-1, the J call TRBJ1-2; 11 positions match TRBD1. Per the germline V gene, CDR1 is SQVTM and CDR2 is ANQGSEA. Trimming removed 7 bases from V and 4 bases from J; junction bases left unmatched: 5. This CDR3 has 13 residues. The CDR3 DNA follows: TGCAGCGGGACAGGGGGCGCGAGCTATGGCTACACCTTC. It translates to CSGTGGASYGYTF. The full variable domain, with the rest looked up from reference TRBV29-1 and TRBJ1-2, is SAVISQKPSRDICQRGTSLTIQCQVDSQVTMMFWYRQQPGQSLTLIATANQGSEATYESGFVIDKFPISRPNLTFSTLTVSNMSPEDSSIYLCSGTGGASYGYTFGSGTRLTVV.

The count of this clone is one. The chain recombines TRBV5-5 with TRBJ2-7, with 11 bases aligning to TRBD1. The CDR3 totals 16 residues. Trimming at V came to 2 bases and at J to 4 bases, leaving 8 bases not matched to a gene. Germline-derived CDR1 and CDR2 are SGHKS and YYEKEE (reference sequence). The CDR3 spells CASSFTPGQGVYEQYF. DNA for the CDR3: TGTGCCAGCAGCTTCACTCCGGGACAGGGGGTGTACGAGCAGTACTTC.

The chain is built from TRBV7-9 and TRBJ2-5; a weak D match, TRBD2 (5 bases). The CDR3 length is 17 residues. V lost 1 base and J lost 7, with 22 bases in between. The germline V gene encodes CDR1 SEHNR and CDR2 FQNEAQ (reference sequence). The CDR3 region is CASSLVSGVADWLTQYF. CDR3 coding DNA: TGTGCCAGCAGCTTAGTATCCGGGGTGGCTGACTGGTTGACCCAGTACTTC.

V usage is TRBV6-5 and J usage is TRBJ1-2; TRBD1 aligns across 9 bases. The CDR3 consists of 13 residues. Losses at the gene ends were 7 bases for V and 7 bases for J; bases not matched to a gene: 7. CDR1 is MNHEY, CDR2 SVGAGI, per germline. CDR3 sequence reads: CASTRQGVSGYTF. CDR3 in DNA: TGTGCCAGCACCAGACAGGGGGTTAGTGGCTACACCTTC.

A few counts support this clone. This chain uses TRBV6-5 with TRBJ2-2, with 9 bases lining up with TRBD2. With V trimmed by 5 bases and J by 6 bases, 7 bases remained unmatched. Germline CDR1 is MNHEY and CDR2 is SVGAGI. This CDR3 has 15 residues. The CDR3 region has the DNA TGTGCCAGCAGTCCCCCGGGACTAGCTGCCGGGGAGCTGTTTTTT. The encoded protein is CASSPPGLAAGELFF.

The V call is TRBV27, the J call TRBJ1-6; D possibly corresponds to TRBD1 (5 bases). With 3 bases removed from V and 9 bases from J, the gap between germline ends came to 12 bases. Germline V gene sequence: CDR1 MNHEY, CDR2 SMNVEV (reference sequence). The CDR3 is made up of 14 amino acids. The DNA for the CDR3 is TGTGCCAGCAGTTTCGTCGGGGGTGGTTCACCCCTCCACTTT. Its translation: CASSFVGGGSPLHF.

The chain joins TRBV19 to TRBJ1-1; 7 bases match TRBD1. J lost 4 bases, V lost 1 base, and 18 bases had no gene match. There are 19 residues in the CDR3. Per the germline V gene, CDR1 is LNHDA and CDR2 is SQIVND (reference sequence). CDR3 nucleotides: TGTGCCAGTAGTATAGCGGGGGACAGCACCCTTCTTGGGGGCACTGAAGCTTTCTTT. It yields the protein CASSIAGDSTLLGGTEAFF.

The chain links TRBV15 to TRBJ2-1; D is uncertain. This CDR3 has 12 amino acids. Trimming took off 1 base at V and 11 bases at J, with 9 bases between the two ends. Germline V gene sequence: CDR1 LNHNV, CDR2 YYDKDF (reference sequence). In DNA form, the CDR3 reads TGTGCCACCAGCAGAGGCCTAGATCAGCAGTTCTTC. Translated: CATSRGLDQQFF.

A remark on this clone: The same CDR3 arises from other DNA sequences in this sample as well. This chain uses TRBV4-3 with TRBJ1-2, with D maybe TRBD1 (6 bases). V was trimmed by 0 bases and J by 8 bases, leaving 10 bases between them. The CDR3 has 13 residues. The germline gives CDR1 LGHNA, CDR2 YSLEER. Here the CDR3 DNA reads TGCGCCAGCAGCCAAGATTGGGGGGGCGGCTACACCTTC. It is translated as CASSQDWGGGYTF.

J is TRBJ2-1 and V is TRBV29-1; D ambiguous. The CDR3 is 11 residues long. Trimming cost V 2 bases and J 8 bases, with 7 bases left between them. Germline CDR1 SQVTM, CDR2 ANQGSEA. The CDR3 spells CSVEQAYEQFF. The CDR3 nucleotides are TGCAGCGTTGAACAGGCCTATGAGCAGTTCTTC.

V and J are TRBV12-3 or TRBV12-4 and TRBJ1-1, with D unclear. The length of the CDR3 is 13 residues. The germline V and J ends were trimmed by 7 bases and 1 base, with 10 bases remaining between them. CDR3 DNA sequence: TGTGCCAGCAAGTTTTGGCAGAACACTGAAGCTTTCTTT. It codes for CASKFWQNTEAFF.

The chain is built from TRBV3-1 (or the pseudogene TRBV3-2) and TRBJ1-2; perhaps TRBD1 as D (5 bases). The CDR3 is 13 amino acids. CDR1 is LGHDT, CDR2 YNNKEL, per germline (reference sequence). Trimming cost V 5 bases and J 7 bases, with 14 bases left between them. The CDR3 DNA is TGTGCCAGCAGCAAAAGGGAAGGGGCTGGCTACACCTTC. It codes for CASSKREGAGYTF.